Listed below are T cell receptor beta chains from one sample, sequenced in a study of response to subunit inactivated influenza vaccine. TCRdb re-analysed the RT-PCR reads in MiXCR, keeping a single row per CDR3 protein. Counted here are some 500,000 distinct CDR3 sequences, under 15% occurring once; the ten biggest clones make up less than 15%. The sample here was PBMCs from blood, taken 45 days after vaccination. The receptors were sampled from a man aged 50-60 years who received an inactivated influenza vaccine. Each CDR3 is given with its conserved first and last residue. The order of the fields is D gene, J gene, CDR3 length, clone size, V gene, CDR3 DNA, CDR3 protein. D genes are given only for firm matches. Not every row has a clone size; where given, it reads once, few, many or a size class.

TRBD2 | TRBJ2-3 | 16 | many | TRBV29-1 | TGCAGCGTTCTTGGGGGGGTAGCGGGGATCACAGATACGCAGTATTTT | CSVLGGVAGITDTQYF
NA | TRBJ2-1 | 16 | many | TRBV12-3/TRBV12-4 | TGTGCCAGCAGTTTAGGGCGGGGGCGTGCCTACAATGAGCAGTTCTTC | CASSLGRGRAYNEQFF
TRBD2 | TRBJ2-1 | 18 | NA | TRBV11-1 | TGTGCCAGCAGCTTGCCCCCTCGGCTAGCGGGATATCGGAATGAGCAGTTCTTC | CASSLPPRLAGYRNEQFF
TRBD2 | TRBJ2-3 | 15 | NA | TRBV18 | TGTGCCAGCTCCGTAGCGGGAGATAGTGCAGATACGCAGTATTTT | CASSVAGDSADTQYF
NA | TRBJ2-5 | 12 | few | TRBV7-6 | TGTGCCAGCAGTTGGAGTGGCGAGACCCAGTACTTC | CASSWSGETQYF
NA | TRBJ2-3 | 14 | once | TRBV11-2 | TGTGCCAGCAGCGAGCAACTGGACATGTATACGCAGTATTTT | CASSEQLDMYTQYF
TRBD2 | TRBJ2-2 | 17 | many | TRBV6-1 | TGTGCCAGCAGCCCCAGGCCGGGGGGTCCGAACACCGGGGAGCTGTTTTTT | CASSPRPGGPNTGELFF
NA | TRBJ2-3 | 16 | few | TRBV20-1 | TGCAGTGCTAGAGATTTGCGGCGGTCTAGCACAGATACGCAGTATTTT | CSARDLRRSSTDTQYF
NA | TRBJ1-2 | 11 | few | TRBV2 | TGTGCCAGCAGAAGGGAGGCCGGCTACACCTTC | CASRREAGYTF
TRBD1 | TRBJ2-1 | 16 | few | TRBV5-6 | TGTGCCAGCAGCCCGGACAGGCCCCTCTCCTACAATGAGCAGTTCTTC | CASSPDRPLSYNEQFF
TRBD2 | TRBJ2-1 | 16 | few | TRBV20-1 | TGCAGTGCTAGAATTCTGGGACTAGAGGTACTCAATGAGCAGTTCTTC | CSARILGLEVLNEQFF
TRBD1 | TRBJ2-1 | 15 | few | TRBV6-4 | TGTGCCAGCAGTGACACAGGGGGCTCCTACAATGAGCAGTTCTTC | CASSDTGGSYNEQFF
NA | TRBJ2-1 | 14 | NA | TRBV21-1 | TGTGCCAGCAGCAAAGATCTCGGGGGCAATGAGCAGTTCTTC | CASSKDLGGNEQFF
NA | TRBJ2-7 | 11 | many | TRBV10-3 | TGTGCCATCAGTGAGAACCTAGAGCAGTACTTC | CAISENLEQYF
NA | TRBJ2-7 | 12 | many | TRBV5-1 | TGCGCCAGCAGCTACGACGGGTACGAGCAGTACTTC | CASSYDGYEQYF
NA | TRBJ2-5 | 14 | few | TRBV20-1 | TGCAGTGCCAGACGAGGGGGTTGGGGAGAGACCCAGTACTTC | CSARRGGWGETQYF
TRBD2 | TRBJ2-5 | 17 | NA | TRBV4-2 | TGTGCCAGCAGCCAAGTGGCTAGCGGGGCCAACCAAGAGACCCAGTACTTC | CASSQVASGANQETQYF
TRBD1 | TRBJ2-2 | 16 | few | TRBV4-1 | TGCGCCAGCAGCCGGGGACAGGGGGCGAATGTAAGGGAGCTGTTTTTT | CASSRGQGANVRELFF
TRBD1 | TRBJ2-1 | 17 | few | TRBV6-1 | TGTGCCAGCAGTCCCAACTACGGGACAGGACTATACAATGAGCAGTTCTTC | CASSPNYGTGLYNEQFF
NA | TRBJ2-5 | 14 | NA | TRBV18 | TGTGCCAGCTCACCATTCGGGAGCCAAGAGACCCAGTACTTC | CASSPFGSQETQYF
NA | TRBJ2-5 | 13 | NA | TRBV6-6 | TGTGCCAGCAGTTCCCGGACTCAAGAGACCCAGTACTTC | CASSSRTQETQYF
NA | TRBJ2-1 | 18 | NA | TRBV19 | TGTGCCAGTAGTATAGGCCGTAAAACGGGAGTAAGCTACAATGAGCAGTTCTTC | CASSIGRKTGVSYNEQFF
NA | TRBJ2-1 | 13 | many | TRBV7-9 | TGTGCCAGCAGCTTGATACAGGACAATGAGCAGTTCTTC | CASSLIQDNEQFF
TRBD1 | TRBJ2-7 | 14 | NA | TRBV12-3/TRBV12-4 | TGTGCCAGCAGCCCCGACAGGGGGCACTACGAGCAGTACTTC | CASSPDRGHYEQYF